Below are 9 T cell receptor beta chains sequenced from a single sample in a study of early T cells in non-severe SARS-CoV-2 infection. TCRdb redid the calling of the 5' RACE reads with MiXCR, one entry per CDR3 protein. This sample has 50,000 to 70,000 distinct CDR3 sequences, with 10% found just once. Input material: whole blood. Every receptor here comes from an adult who was a healthcare worker with PCR-confirmed SARS-CoV-2 infection or an uninfected control (not recorded which).

This clonotype was recorded at least ten times. The chain is built from TRBV5-1 and TRBJ2-7; the match to TRBD2 covers 9 bases. This CDR3 spans 15 amino acids. J gave up 3 bases and V 1 base, and 5 bases lay outside the gene matches. Germline lookup yields CDR1 SGHRS and CDR2 YFSETQ. CDR3 DNA: TGCGCCAGCAGCTTGATTGAAGCGGGAGGCTACGAGCAGTACTTC. Its protein product is CASSLIEAGGYEQYF.

This clonotype was seen repeatedly, ten times or more. An end of the junction differs from the germline gene, which may be a read error. The chain carries TRBV6-6 and TRBJ2-1, with D hard to call. CDR3 length: 10 residues. The germline V gene encodes CDR1 MNHNY and CDR2 SVGAGI (reference sequence). CDR3 amino acids: CASGYKEQFF. The CDR3 coding sequence is TGTGCCAGCGGATACAAGGAGCAGTTCTTC.

This clonotype was seen repeatedly, ten times or more. The chain carries TRBV27 and TRBJ2-1; 7 bases map to TRBD2. Germline V gene data show CDR1 as MNHEY and CDR2 as SMNVEV (reference sequence). The CDR3 contains 15 residues. V shed 8 bases and J 2 bases; nucleotides not matched to a gene: 9. DNA of the CDR3: TGTGCCAGCTCCCTATCCCTAGCGGCCTACAATGAGCAGTTCTTC. It specifies CASSLSLAAYNEQFF.

This clonotype came up many times. V gene TRBV6-5 combines with J gene TRBJ1-1; D call uncertain. V shed 6 bases and J shed 0 bases, with 8 bases lying between them. The length of the CDR3 is 13 residues. Germline CDR1 MNHEY, CDR2 SVGAGI. The CDR3 nucleotides read TGTGCCAGCAGCACTACAGTGAACACTGAAGCTTTCTTT. Translation: CASSTTVNTEAFF.

This clonotype was observed at least ten times. V is TRBV4-2 and J is TRBJ2-2, with TRBD2 matching over 13 bases. The V gene end was trimmed by 4 bases and the J gene end by 8 bases; junction bases not matched to a gene: 4. Germline lookup yields CDR1 LGHNA and CDR2 YNFKEQ. This CDR3 contains 15 residues. CDR3 in amino acids: CASSRTSGSVGELFF. DNA for the CDR3: TGTGCCAGCAGCCGGACTAGCGGGAGCGTTGGGGAGCTGTTTTTT.

The table lists this clonotype with a few counts. The rearrangement joins TRBV12-5 to TRBJ2-7; tentatively, D is TRBD1 or TRBD2 (6 bases each). Trimming pared 6 bases from V and 3 bases from J, leaving 18 bases between. Germline-derived CDR1 and CDR2 are LGHNT and FRNRAP. CDR3 length equals 15 residues. CDR3 residues: CASGTLLEGVYEQYF. CDR3 sequence (DNA): TGTGCTAGTGGGACCCTCCTGGAGGGGGTCTACGAGCAGTACTTC.

The chain is built from TRBV4-3 and TRBJ1-4; perhaps TRBD1 as D (6 bases). CDR1 LGHNA and CDR2 YSLEER come from the germline V gene. This CDR3 comprises 16 residues. The V and J ends lost 0 bases and 10 bases respectively, with 18 bases between them. CDR3 loop: CASSQDSAQGRVKLFF. In DNA, the CDR3 is TGCGCCAGCAGCCAAGATTCGGCACAGGGAAGGGTAAAACTGTTTTTT.

This clonotype showed up many times. The genes are TRBV7-9 and TRBJ2-2; D call uncertain. Per germline, CDR1 SEHNR and CDR2 FQNEAQ (reference sequence). V was clipped by 5 bases and J by 8 bases, with 3 bases between them. The CDR3 totals 10 residues. Here the CDR3 reads CASSGGELFF. CDR3 nucleotides: TGTGCCAGCAGCGGGGGGGAGCTGTTTTTT.

At least ten counts were recorded for this clonotype. The DNA for the CDR3 is TGTGCCAGTAGTATAAGGGGAGAGGGACCCGAAAAACTGTTTTTT. This translates into CASSIRGEGPEKLFF. The chain joins TRBV19 to TRBJ1-4, with a tentative D call TRBD1 (5 bases). V dropped 2 bases and J dropped 8 bases, with 15 bases sitting between them. Germline V gives CDR1 LNHDA, CDR2 SQIVND (reference sequence). The CDR3 has 15 amino acids.